This TCR beta chain was observed in a study of shared clonotypes between healthy human individuals. The overall study: The study drew on a couple of women and three men aged 18 to 49 as donors. General study findings and limits: Memory subsets had estimated richness that was generally smaller than that of naive subsets.

Original processing notes: ImmunoSEQ only sent back junction sequences with no quality scores, so filtering was done differently. Clones were sequenced by immunoSEQ multiplex PCR, and TCRdb holds only the in-frame ones, with some missing. V, J and clone size are those of that table, while D and trimming were read from the DNA. This table has some 2.3 million clones, approximately 95% appearing once. On this clone: Antigen specificity is unknown.

The receptor comes from a man aged 18 to 29 in good health. Some clones in this sample may be carry-over from other donors' samples. Sequencing input: naive CD4+ T cells from PBMCs. Stated subset: CD45RA+ positively selected.

This CDR3 reads CASSREAGEGDEQFF. The CDR3 DNA reads TGCGCCAGCAGCCGAGAAGCGGGAGAGGGCGATGAGCAGTTCTTC. This chain uses TRBV5-1 with TRBJ2-1, with 8 bases identical to TRBD2. Germline-derived CDR1 and CDR2 are SGHRS and YFSETQ. V lost 4 bases, J lost 8 bases, and 11 bases stayed unmatched. CDR3 size: 15 residues. Supplemented by reference TRBV5-1 and TRBJ2-1, the full variable domain reads KAGVTQTPRYLIKTRGQQVTLSCSPISGHRSVSWYQQTPGQGLQFLFEYFSETQRNKGNFPGRFSGRQFSNSRSEMNVSTLELGDSALYLCASSREAGEGDEQFFGPGTRLTVL.